This T cell receptor beta chain was obtained from a study of CD8+CD57+ T cells in acquired aplastic anemia. Genomic DNA served as template for TCR beta VDJ and CDR3 profiling. TCRdb redid the calling of the reads with MiXCR, one entry per CDR3 protein. The table shows 250,000 to 350,000 distinct CDR3 sequences, with roughly 59% occurring only once. Selection for sequencing was limited to patients who had shown CD8+CD57+ cell expansion by flow cytometry. This clonotype was observed many times. Per germline, CDR1 DFQATT and CDR2 SNEGSKA (reference sequence). V lost 5 bases and J lost 2; bases outside the gene matches: 5. This CDR3 is built from 13 residues.

The material sequenced was sorted CD4+, CD8+, or CD8+CD57+ T cells (not recorded which) from PBMCs. The TCR originated in a human donor with aplastic anemia. The genes are TRBV20-1 and TRBJ1-1, with 7 positions matching TRBD1. The CDR3 DNA follows: TGCAGTGCTGATGGGACAGCCAACACTGAAGCTTTCTTT. Its translation: CSADGTANTEAFF.